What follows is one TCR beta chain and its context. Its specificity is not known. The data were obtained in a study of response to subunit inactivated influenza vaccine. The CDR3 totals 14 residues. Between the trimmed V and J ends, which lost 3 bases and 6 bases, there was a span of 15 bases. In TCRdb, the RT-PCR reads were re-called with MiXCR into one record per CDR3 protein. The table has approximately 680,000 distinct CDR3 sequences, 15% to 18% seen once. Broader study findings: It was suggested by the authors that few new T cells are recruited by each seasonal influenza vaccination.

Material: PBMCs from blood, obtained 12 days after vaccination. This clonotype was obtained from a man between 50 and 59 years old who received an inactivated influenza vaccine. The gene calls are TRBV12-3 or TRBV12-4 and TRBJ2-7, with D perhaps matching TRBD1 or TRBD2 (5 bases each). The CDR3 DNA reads TGTGCCAGCAGTTTCTTCGGGACGTATGTCGAGCAGTACTTC. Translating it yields CASSFFGTYVEQYF.